These 11 T cell receptor beta chains originate from one sample sequenced in a study of control samples from healthy donors and cancer patients. Here immunoSEQ multiplex PCR was the method, and the copy in TCRdb shows in-frame clones only, minus some. The sample shows about 130,000 clones, roughly 90% of them seen only once. Sequenced sample: blood. These receptor sequences come from a woman aged 50 to 60 in good health.

The gene calls are TRBV27 and TRBJ2-7; tentative D call: TRBD1 (5 bases). Trimming took off 5 bases at V and 4 bases at J, with 24 bases between the two ends. The CDR3 runs 17 residues. From germline, CDR1 is MNHEY and CDR2 SMNVEV (reference sequence). The CDR3 bases are TGTGCCAGCAGTGTAACCCTCGTCAGGGCCCTACTATACGAGCAGTACTTC. It is translated as CASSVTLVRALLYEQYF.

The genes are TRBV6-1 and TRBJ1-3, with a tentative D call TRBD1 (5 bases). Trimming shortened V by 2 bases and J by 2 bases, and 13 bases separated the two germline ends. Germline values: CDR1 MNHNS, CDR2 SASEGT. This CDR3 region has 16 residues. In DNA form, the CDR3 reads TGTGCCAGCAGTGAACACAGGTCGGGGCCTGGAAACACCATATATTTT. This sequence encodes CASSEHRSGPGNTIYF.

The J gene is TRBJ1-1, the V gene TRBV6-4; TRBD1 aligns across 8 bases. The CDR3 contains 13 residues. Unmatched junction bases numbered 4, after V lost 6 bases and J lost 4 bases. Germline V gene data show CDR1 as MRHNA and CDR2 as SNTAGT. The CDR3 reads CASRPTGGTEAFF. CDR3 nucleotide sequence: TGTGCCAGCAGACCCACAGGGGGCACTGAAGCTTTCTTT.

The chain couples TRBV19 to TRBJ2-5; D may correspond to TRBD1 or TRBD2 (5 bases each). V was trimmed by 3 bases and J by 0 bases, leaving 8 bases between them. The germline gives CDR1 LNHDA, CDR2 SQIVND (reference sequence). This CDR3 contains 14 residues. Here the CDR3 DNA reads TGTGCCAGTAGTATGGGGGAGTACCAAGAGACCCAGTACTTC. Amino acids: CASSMGEYQETQYF.

The chain has TRBV5-1 and TRBJ1-1; 8 bases map to TRBD1. The CDR3 runs 14 residues. Germline CDR1 SGHRS, CDR2 YFSETQ. The V and J ends lost 4 bases and 3 bases, in that order; junction bases with no gene match: 5. CDR3 region: CASSTPTGDTEAFF. The CDR3 DNA reads TGCGCCAGCAGCACACCGACAGGGGACACTGAAGCTTTCTTT. Based on the CDR3 plus reference TRBV5-1 and TRBJ1-1, the full variable domain is KAGVTQTPRYLIKTRGQQVTLSCSPISGHRSVSWYQQTPGQGLQFLFEYFSETQRNKGNFPGRFSGRQFSNSRSEMNVSTLELGDSALYLCASSTPTGDTEAFFGQGTRLTVV.

V is TRBV3-1 (or the pseudogene TRBV3-2) and J is TRBJ2-2, with D possibly being TRBD2 (6 bases). This CDR3 spans 17 amino acids. V was clipped by 1 base and J by 0 bases, with 12 bases between them. The germline V gene has CDR1 LGHDT and CDR2 YNNKEL (reference sequence). CDR3: CASSQVSTGANTGELFF. CDR3 in DNA: TGTGCCAGCAGCCAAGTTAGTACGGGAGCGAACACCGGGGAGCTGTTTTTT.

This chain joins TRBV5-6 and TRBJ2-1; 7 bases line up with TRBD1. CDR1 and CDR2 (germline): SGHDT, YYEEEE. Trimming removed 0 bases from V and 3 bases from J; junction bases left unmatched: 6. There are 16 residues in the CDR3. DNA of the CDR3: TGTGCCAGCAGCTTGGGAAGACAGGGCTACTACAATGAGCAGTTCTTC. This translates into CASSLGRQGYYNEQFF.

This clone was seen just once. The V call is TRBV24-1, the J call TRBJ2-5; 7 nucleotides match TRBD2. After removal of 3 bases from V and 8 bases from J, the junction contained 17 bases not matched to a gene. CDR3 length: 17 amino acids. Germline values: CDR1 KGHDR, CDR2 SFDVKD. Here the CDR3 reads CATSDRSSRGGVETQYF. The CDR3 bases are TGTGCCACCAGTGATCGAAGCTCTCGGGGAGGGGTTGAAACCCAGTACTTC.

This clone was seen a single time. CDR3 sequence reads: CATSVFTNTEAFF. As DNA, the CDR3 is TGTGCCACCAGTGTATTCACGAACACTGAAGCTTTCTTT. V usage is TRBV24-1 and J usage is TRBJ1-1; D ambiguous. Looked up from germline, CDR1 is KGHDR and CDR2 is SFDVKD. V was cut by 5 bases and J by 1 base, with 7 bases left in between. This CDR3 comprises 13 residues.

The chain has TRBV29-1 and TRBJ2-5; D tentatively reads TRBD1 or TRBD2 (6 bases each). Trimming shortened V by 6 bases and J by 5 bases, and 16 bases separated the two germline ends. This CDR3 comprises 13 residues. Germline CDR1 and CDR2: SQVTM and ANQGSEA. The CDR3 DNA reads as TGCAGCGTCCCAGGGGCGGAGGGGGAGACCCAGTACTTC. Protein product: CSVPGAEGETQYF.

The CDR3 is CASSSHVLNTEAFF. For the CDR3, the DNA is TGTGCCAGCAGCTCTCACGTATTGAACACTGAAGCTTTCTTT. This sequence joins TRBV6-5 and TRBJ1-1, with D uncertain. This CDR3 is built from 14 residues. Germline V gives CDR1 MNHEY, CDR2 SVGAGI. The V gene lost 6 bases and the J gene lost 0 bases, with 11 bases spanning the gap.